This T cell receptor (beta chain) was profiled in a study of blood T cell repertoires in COVID-19 (dated by TCRdb to 2018 to 2020). With regard to the full study: The collaborator samples originated in the United States, Italy and Spain and spanned the acute and convalescent phases of COVID-19. The sample metadata nearly always contained a de-identified subject ID, COVID-19 status, age in years and sex. Where HLA class I and class II types were available, the types were taken from metadata supplied by the sample provider, not from assay-based typing. Deeply sampled blood TCRbeta repertoires from subjects exposed to, actively infected with, or recovered from COVID-19 were included in the dataset. The repertoires were released in a freely available public database intended as a resource for research on the immune response to SARS-CoV-2. The material from the prospective study consisted of cDNA or gDNA derived from T cells, B-cell-depleted T cells, or PBMCs. The samples were drawn from two sources: the first 160 participants of the ongoing ImmuneRACE study, and 1,254 subjects contributed by 6 global collaborators.

Broad study findings and their caveats: The amount of clinical and demographic metadata varied by source and participant and was provided uncurated.

For this clone: No cognate antigen has been identified for it. Per-base qualities were not stored, and no clone one base away is much larger.

Participants in the prospective study were enrolled through a virtual design, were aged roughly 18 to 95 years, and lived in approximately 25 United States geographic areas. To assign participants to cohorts, the prospective study relied on clinical history that participants themselves reported in a screening survey and a study questionnaire. ImmuneRACE Cohort 3 recovered participants were defined by two consecutive negative NP/OP PCR tests, healthcare professional clearance, or symptom resolution. In the prospective study, whole blood, serum and a nasopharyngeal or oropharyngeal swab were collected from each participant by mobile phlebotomists. Over a roughly 2-month period, participants in the prospective study had the option of providing additional blood draws and questionnaires. Prospective study blood samples were shipped either frozen or at room temperature before DNA extraction. TCRbeta CDR3 regions were amplified from genomic DNA using the immunoSEQ Assay, a bias-controlled multiplex PCR. The paper's data handling went like this. Nucleated cell counts per sample were estimated from amplification of reference gene primers within the assay. To quantify the absolute abundance of each unique TCRbeta CDR3 rearrangement, sequence reads were collapsed and filtered. For each sample, productive Simpson clonality was calculated as the square root of Simpson's diversity index over productive rearrangements. TCRdb's version of the immuneACCESS table is confined to in-frame rearrangements and falls short of the full clone set. An unresolved V gene accounts for under half of the shortfall where checked; the remainder is of unknown origin. V, J and clone size are those of that table, while D and trimming were read from the DNA. This sample gives roughly 260,000 clones in total; approximately 83% of them show up just once. The ten largest clonotypes hold under 2.5% of the sample.

Relative to germline, V is 3 bases shorter and J is 1 base shorter, with 15 bases between their ends. The CDR3 runs 16 amino acids, cysteine and phenylalanine included. Only CDR3 DNA is held: 48 bases, read in frame from base 1. The germline V gene gives CDR1 as KGHSH and CDR2 as LQKENI. The sequenced sample consisted of PBMCs or T cells enriched from blood (not recorded which). This TCR was recovered from a woman between 45 and 60 years old who had recovered from COVID-19. The chain links TRBV18 with TRBJ1-2; the D gene is not confidently resolved. At the DNA level, the sequence is TGTGCCAGCTCACCTCTTTCGGGAGAGCTTAACTATGGCTACACCTTC. The encoded protein is CASSPLSGELNYGYTF.